This paragraph reports one TCR beta chain. What it binds is not known. Sequencing followed a ViraFEST assay step that expanded antigen-specific CD4+ T cells with viral peptide pools. Upon completion of more than 9 days in culture, CD4+ T cells were isolated. Subjects were given two BNT162b2 or mRNA-1273 vaccine doses. Researchers reported culturing 2 million to 2.5 million PBMC in each well, adding about 9.5 IU/ml IL-2 and 10 ug/ml peptides. Each culture had half its medium swapped for IL-2 medium on days 3 and 7. The CDR3 runs to 12 residues. Germline V CDR1 and CDR2: SGHRS, YFSETQ. Trimming pared 3 bases from V and 5 bases from J, leaving 8 bases between. The data derive from a study of vaccination effects on CD4 cells after COVID-19. The protocol was immunoSEQ multiplex PCR, while the TCRdb copy is restricted to in-frame clones and leaves out a portion. The sample lists about 72,000 clones, around 80% occurring once.

Whole-study findings and limits: Late in the post-vaccination period, infection-induced and vaccine-induced clones underwent marked clonal contraction.

Sequencing used CD4+ T cells from PBMCs cultured with HCoV-229E spike peptides, obtained after COVID-19 vaccination. The source is a human donor who received a COVID-19 vaccine. The chain recombines TRBV5-1 with TRBJ1-2, with D unclear. The CDR3 DNA sequence: TGCGCCAGCAGCTGGCGGGATTATGGCTACACCTTC. This sequence encodes CASSWRDYGYTF. Full variable domain (outside the CDR3, taken from reference TRBV5-1 and TRBJ1-2): KAGVTQTPRYLIKTRGQQVTLSCSPISGHRSVSWYQQTPGQGLQFLFEYFSETQRNKGNFPGRFSGRQFSNSRSEMNVSTLELGDSALYLCASSWRDYGYTFGSGTRLTVV.